The table lists the clone carrying this T cell receptor (beta chain) with many counts. Template material for amplifying TCR beta CDR3 regions consisted of RNA transcripts. The TCR CDR3 was amplified in a first-round RT-PCR using the HTBI primer set. TCRdb passed the multiplex PCR reads through MiXCR, listing each CDR3 protein once. The sample lists around 340,000 distinct CDR3 sequences, approximately 16% occurring once. This record belongs to a study of T cells in Graves' hyperthyroidism and ophthalmopathy. Germline assignment: CDR1 MNHNS and CDR2 SASEGT. Trimming removed 6 bases from V and 6 bases from J, with 19 bases in between. The CDR3 extends over 15 amino acids. Graves' hyperthyroidism was deemed stable absent ophthalmopathy progression within 18 months.

The sequence derives from a man between 25 and 39 years old with Graves' hyperthyroidism. Source material: blood. V usage is TRBV6-1 and J usage is TRBJ2-3, with D unclear. CDR3 in DNA: TGTGCCAGCAGAACCGGACCCCTCTCGGCCGATACGCAGTATTTT. Its translation is CASRTGPLSADTQYF.